This TCR beta chain was captured by sequencing in a study of identifying expanded T cells in peripheral blood. Collection occurred without any documented infections or immune events in donors. Measured with immunoSEQ multiplex PCR; TCRdb has only the in-frame clones, and not every one. The sample comprises roughly 92,000 clones, approximately 90% of which are singletons, and 15% to 20% rests with the top ten. There are 17 residues in the CDR3. Germline CDR1 is SGHNT and CDR2 is YYREEE (reference sequence). V lost 0 bases, J lost 5 bases, and 21 bases lay in between. This clonotype was sampled from a person aged 18-70 years in good health. The chain is built from TRBV5-4 and TRBJ2-7; D ambiguous. Sequenced: blood. The CDR3 nucleotides read TGTGCCAGCAGCTTGGCGGGCCCCGCCGCACCCCGGAACGAGCAGTACTTC. This codes for CASSLAGPAAPRNEQYF. The whole variable domain, filled in from reference TRBV5-4 and TRBJ2-7, reads ETGVTQSPTHLIKTRGQQVTLRCSSQSGHNTVSWYQQALGQGPQFIFQYYREEENGRGNFPPRFSGLQFPNYSSELNVNALELDDSALYLCASSLAGPAAPRNEQYFGPGTRLTVT.